This TCR beta chain was sequenced in a study of blood T cell repertoires in COVID-19. Looking at the study overall: Whether acute or convalescent, the COVID-19 samples came from the United States, Italy and Spain. From T cells, B-cell-depleted T cells, or PBMCs came the material, which was cDNA or gDNA.

This CDR3 contains 15 residues. Germline CDR1 is SGHTA and CDR2 is FQGTGA. Trimming removed 2 bases from V and 1 base from J, with 12 bases in between. Original data processing: Amplification from reference gene primers served as the basis for estimated nucleated cell counts. The method was immunoSEQ multiplex PCR; TCRdb's version includes in-frame clones alone and lacks a portion of them. The V and J calls and clone size are taken from that table; D and trimming were inferred from the DNA. The sample records just over 150,000 clones, just under 95% being singletons. This TCR was sampled from a woman between 50 and 59 years old with acute or convalescent COVID-19. V and J are TRBV7-3 and TRBJ2-7; weak D call: TRBD2 (6 bases). Sequencing was done on a sample of peripheral blood. This CDR3 is CASSLGGGSSYEQYF. Here the CDR3 DNA reads TGTGCCAGCAGCTTAGGGGGAGGTAGTTCCTACGAGCAGTACTTC.